The next 17 T cell receptor beta chains were all read from a single sample in a study of shared clonotypes between healthy human individuals. Some clones are missing from TCRdb's copy, which holds only in-frame ones; the method was immunoSEQ multiplex PCR. This sample has about 2.4 million clones, with 93% found just once. Sequences were obtained from naive CD4+ T cells from PBMCs. Indicated subset: CD45RA+ positively selected. The source of these receptors is a man aged 18 to 30 in good health. Some clones in this sample may be carry-over from other donors' samples.

The rearrangement joins TRBV5-1 to TRBJ2-2; 7 bases are a match to TRBD2. There are 16 residues in the CDR3. Germline V lookup: CDR1 SGHRS, CDR2 YFSETQ. After removal of 5 bases from V and 5 bases from J, the junction contained 12 bases not matched to a gene. This CDR3 reads CASSRSGIARTGELFF. CDR3 bases: TGCGCCAGCAGTAGGAGCGGGATAGCACGGACCGGGGAGCTGTTTTTT.

The chain is built from TRBV9 and TRBJ1-1; a weak D match, TRBD1 (6 bases). The V gene lost 1 base and the J gene lost 4 bases, with 14 bases spanning the gap. The V gene's germline CDR1 is SGDLS and CDR2 YYNGEE. There are 15 residues in the CDR3. For the CDR3, the DNA is TGTGCCAGCAGCGTATTAGGGCAGGGGAGCACTGAAGCTTTCTTT. Translated: CASSVLGQGSTEAFF. The full variable domain, rest sourced from reference TRBV9 and TRBJ1-1, is DSGVTQTPKHLITATGQRVTLRCSPRSGDLSVYWYQQSLDQGLQFLIQYYNGEERAKGNILERFSAQQFPDLHSELNLSSLELGDSALYFCASSVLGQGSTEAFFGQGTRLTVV.

This chain uses TRBV5-1 with TRBJ1-2; no reliable D call. Germline CDR1 is SGHRS and CDR2 is YFSETQ. The CDR3 sequence is 14 residues long. V was clipped by 0 bases and J by 4 bases, with 10 bases between them. CDR3 residues: CASSLGTRAYGYTF. The CDR3 bases are TGCGCCAGCAGCTTGGGGACTAGAGCCTATGGCTACACCTTC.

This chain joins TRBV11-2 and TRBJ1-2, with TRBD1 identical over 8 bases. Per germline, CDR1 SGHAT and CDR2 FQNNGV. The CDR3 contains 16 residues. The J segment lost 4 bases and the V segment lost 8 bases, leaving 15 bases of the junction unmatched. The CDR3 protein is CASAMYEGQAGYGYTF. Written as DNA, the CDR3 is TGTGCCAGCGCAATGTACGAGGGACAGGCGGGCTATGGCTACACCTTC. Full variable domain (rest looked up from reference TRBV11-2 and TRBJ1-2): EAGVAQSPRYKIIEKRQSVAFWCNPISGHATLYWYQQILGQGPKLLIQFQNNGVVDDSQLPKDRFSAERLKGVDSTLKIQPAKLEDSAVYLCASAMYEGQAGYGYTFGSGTRLTVV.

This sequence joins TRBV30 and TRBJ2-2, with 7 bases fitting TRBD2. The CDR3 length is 17 residues. V lost 0 bases to trimming and J lost 4 bases; unmatched junction nucleotides: 11. Per germline, CDR1 GTSNPN and CDR2 SVGIG (reference sequence). This CDR3 is CAWSVRGPAGVTGELFF. The DNA of the CDR3 is TGTGCCTGGAGTGTACGTGGCCCTGCGGGGGTCACCGGGGAGCTGTTTTTT.

The CDR3 protein is CASSLATSVTYEQYF. The DNA for the CDR3 is TGTGCCAGCAGCTTAGCTACTAGCGTAACCTACGAGCAGTACTTC. V is TRBV7-2 and J is TRBJ2-7; 7 positions match TRBD2. The CDR3 has 15 amino acids. V lost 0 bases and J lost 2; bases outside the gene matches: 4. Germline V gives CDR1 SGHTA, CDR2 FQGNSA.

This chain connects TRBV7-6 to TRBJ2-1; D gene unclear. Trimming took off 8 bases at V and 0 bases at J, with 14 bases between the two ends. This CDR3 comprises 15 residues. Germline CDR1 reads SGHVS; CDR2 reads FNYEAQ. This CDR3 is CASSRLESSYNEQFF. CDR3 coding DNA: TGTGCCAGCTCTCGTCTGGAGAGCTCCTACAATGAGCAGTTCTTC.

V is TRBV9 and J is TRBJ2-7; 8 bases align to TRBD1. The germline V gene has CDR1 SGDLS and CDR2 YYNGEE. The length of the CDR3 is 15 residues. V shed 2 bases and J 7 bases; nucleotides not matched to a gene: 11. In nucleotides, the CDR3 is TGTGCCAGCAGCGTCCCCGGGACAGGTCCTAATGAGCAGTACTTC. This translates into CASSVPGTGPNEQYF.

For this clone: This same CDR3 is encoded by further DNA sequences in the sample. The V call is TRBV6-5, the J call TRBJ2-3, with D perhaps assigned TRBD1 or TRBD2 (5 bases each). The CDR3 is 13 residues long. From germline, CDR1 is MNHEY and CDR2 SVGAGI. Trimming pared 9 bases from V and 2 bases from J, leaving 12 bases between. The CDR3 protein is CASRDGPTDTQYF. CDR3 sequence (DNA): TGTGCCAGTCGGGACGGTCCCACAGATACGCAGTATTTT.

This clone was counted a few times. V usage is TRBV29-1 and J usage is TRBJ1-1; D possibly corresponds to TRBD1 (5 bases). V was pared by 7 bases and J by 7 bases, with 10 bases between. Germline lookup yields CDR1 SQVTM and CDR2 ANQGSEA. The CDR3 sequence is 10 residues long. This CDR3 is CSARQSEAFF. The DNA of the CDR3 is TGCAGCGCCCGACAGAGTGAAGCTTTCTTT.

This chain links TRBV10-3 with TRBJ2-3, with TRBD2 identical over 8 bases. Germline V gene lookup returns CDR1 ENHRY and CDR2 SYGVKD. After removal of 2 bases from V and 6 bases from J, the junction contained 7 bases not matched to a gene. The CDR3 loop spans 15 amino acids. CDR3 nucleotides: TGTGCCATCAGTGAGAGAGCGGGAGTCTCGGATACGCAGTATTTT. As protein: CAISERAGVSDTQYF.

This chain uses TRBV5-1 with TRBJ2-7; the match to TRBD2 covers 11 bases. J lost 3 bases, V lost 2 bases, and 4 bases had no gene match. Germline loops: CDR1 SGHRS, CDR2 YFSETQ. The CDR3 spans 15 residues. CDR3: CASSLLAGAFYEQYF. CDR3 bases: TGCGCCAGCAGCTTACTAGCGGGGGCCTTCTACGAGCAGTACTTC.

This clone appeared a single time. This chain links TRBV6-5 with TRBJ1-2; D remains ambiguous. The CDR3 loop spans 14 amino acids. Trimming removed 5 bases at V and 4 bases at J, with 14 bases between. Germline CDR1 MNHEY, CDR2 SVGAGI. The CDR3 loop is CASSPYSSFYGYTF. CDR3 in DNA: TGTGCCAGCAGTCCCTACTCCTCCTTCTATGGCTACACCTTC.

This clone is a singleton in its sample. The chain employs TRBV11-3 and TRBJ1-5; tentatively, D is TRBD1 (5 bases). This CDR3 contains 16 residues. Trimming took off 1 base at V and 6 bases at J, with 16 bases between the two ends. Germline assignment: CDR1 SGHNT and CDR2 YENEEA. The CDR3 DNA reads TGTGCCAGCAGCTTAGGATTCCCGGGCGGGGGTCAGCCCCAGCATTTT. This gives the protein CASSLGFPGGGQPQHF.

This chain connects TRBV10-3 to TRBJ2-2, with no clear D. Germline CDR1 and CDR2: ENHRY and SYGVKD. The V gene lost 2 bases and the J gene lost 2 bases, with 9 bases spanning the gap. The CDR3 sequence is 15 residues long. CDR3: CAISESGDNTGELFF. The CDR3 DNA reads TGTGCCATCAGTGAGAGTGGAGATAACACCGGGGAGCTGTTTTTT.

The chain couples TRBV28 to TRBJ2-3, with D possibly matching TRBD2 (5 bases). Per the germline V gene, CDR1 is MDHEN and CDR2 is SYDVKM. The V and J ends lost 1 base and 3 bases respectively, with 20 bases between them. This CDR3 has 18 residues. CDR3 nucleotides: TGTGCCAGCAGTTTATTGGGCGGGCCTTCGGGAACAACAGATACGCAGTATTTT. Amino acid sequence: CASSLLGGPSGTTDTQYF.

The chain combines TRBV12-5 with TRBJ2-2, with D possibly matching TRBD2 (5 bases). From germline, CDR1 is LGHNT and CDR2 FRNRAP. V was clipped by 1 base and J by 5 bases, with 17 bases between them. This CDR3 has 17 residues. In DNA form, the CDR3 reads TGTGCTAGTGGTTTGGAGGTATTCGCCTCGGGGACCGGGGAGCTGTTTTTT. It specifies CASGLEVFASGTGELFF.